This TCR beta chain originates from a study of post-analysis software for immune sequencing data. Study outcomes and limitations: Relative to controls, patients had five TRBV segments at higher frequency, with TRBV5-6, TRBV5-1 and TRBV20-1 among these. Clustering by F measure revealed strong co-clustering among samples prepared together in one batch. Normalized Chao1 diversity was significantly reduced in patients versus controls.

The sample holds a few counts of this clonotype. Its antigen is still unknown. Per the germline V gene, CDR1 is SQVTM and CDR2 is ANQGSEA. V was pared by 4 bases and J by 3 bases, with 12 bases between. CDR3 size: 13 residues. The TCR beta cDNA libraries carried unique molecular identifiers. cDNA molecules numbering around 450,000 came from roughly 1.1 to 9.2 million T cells. MiXCR, applied by TCRdb to the PCR reads, yields one record per CDR3 protein. The data hold about 800,000 distinct CDR3 sequences, with 25% to 30% observed a single time. Material: blood. This chain joins TRBV29-1 and TRBJ1-2; D is possibly TRBD1 (5 bases). The clonotype was recovered from a girl aged 10 to 17 with multiple sclerosis. This CDR3 reads CSVGRGGYYGYTF. CDR3 nucleotides: TGCAGCGTTGGACGGGGGGGATACTATGGCTACACCTTC.